Listed below are T cell receptor beta chains from one sample, sequenced in a study of beta chain features in type 1 diabetes. Data came from immunoSEQ multiplex PCR; TCRdb stores just in-frame clones and leaves some out. The repertoire holds 500,000 to 700,000 clones, with around 15% as singletons. The material sequenced was naive CD4+ T cells from blood. The source of these receptors is a man between 18 and 29 years old in good health. The CDR3 runs from the conserved cysteine through the conserved F or W. D genes are given only for firm matches. Size values are once, few and many counts, or a class for expanded clones, and some rows have none.

clone_size: .; v_call: TRBV27; j_call: TRBJ2-1; d_call: TRBD2; cdr3_nt: TGTGCCAGCAGTAGGGTCAGCGGGGGGGCCTACAATGAGCAGTTCTTC; cdr3_aa: CASSRVSGGAYNEQFF
clone_size: few; v_call: TRBV7-9; j_call: TRBJ1-5; d_call: .; cdr3_nt: TGTGCCAGCAGCAAACTCGGAGGGGGATATAGCAATCAGCCCCAGCATTTT; cdr3_aa: CASSKLGGGYSNQPQHF
clone_size: .; v_call: TRBV29-1; j_call: TRBJ2-3; d_call: .; cdr3_nt: TGCAGCGTTGAATACCTGGGGCCAGATACGCAGTATTTT; cdr3_aa: CSVEYLGPDTQYF
clone_size: .; v_call: TRBV20-1; j_call: TRBJ2-5; d_call: .; cdr3_nt: TGCAGTGCTAGAGATCAGGCGACCCAGTACTTC; cdr3_aa: CSARDQATQYF
clone_size: .; v_call: TRBV5-6; j_call: TRBJ1-5; d_call: TRBD1; cdr3_nt: TGTGCCAGCAGCCGGGGACAGGGAAGGAGCAATCAGCCCCAGCATTTT; cdr3_aa: CASSRGQGRSNQPQHF
clone_size: few; v_call: TRBV14; j_call: TRBJ2-7; d_call: TRBD1; cdr3_nt: TGTGCCAGCAGCCAGGGGACAGGGGGTAAGCAGTACTTC; cdr3_aa: CASSQGTGGKQYF
clone_size: few; v_call: TRBV6-5; j_call: TRBJ2-1; d_call: TRBD1; cdr3_nt: TGTGCCAGCAGTAGGACAGGCTACAATGAGCAGTTCTTC; cdr3_aa: CASSRTGYNEQFF
clone_size: .; v_call: TRBV18; j_call: TRBJ1-2; d_call: TRBD1; cdr3_nt: TGTGCCAGCTCGCCCCGGGACAGGGACAACTATGGCTACACCTTC; cdr3_aa: CASSPRDRDNYGYTF
clone_size: few; v_call: TRBV7-9; j_call: TRBJ2-7; d_call: .; cdr3_nt: TGTGCCAGCAGCTTAGCGGGCAGGGGTACCTACGAGCAGTACTTC; cdr3_aa: CASSLAGRGTYEQYF
clone_size: few; v_call: TRBV5-1; j_call: TRBJ2-3; d_call: .; cdr3_nt: TGCGCCAGCAGACTAGGGATTATCACAGATACGCAGTATTTT; cdr3_aa: CASRLGIITDTQYF
clone_size: few; v_call: TRBV4-3; j_call: TRBJ2-7; d_call: .; cdr3_nt: TGCGCCAGCAGCCAAGGTGGAACAGGGAGGTCCTACGAGCAGTACTTC; cdr3_aa: CASSQGGTGRSYEQYF
clone_size: .; v_call: TRBV7-9; j_call: TRBJ1-1; d_call: .; cdr3_nt: TGTGCCAGCAGCTTAGAGAGGGGGAGGACTGAAGCTTTCTTT; cdr3_aa: CASSLERGRTEAFF
clone_size: few; v_call: TRBV28; j_call: TRBJ2-5; d_call: TRBD2; cdr3_nt: TGTGCCACTAGGGAGGGATTCCTTGGTCGGGAGACCCAGTACTTC; cdr3_aa: CATREGFLGRETQYF
clone_size: .; v_call: TRBV29-1; j_call: TRBJ1-2; d_call: .; cdr3_nt: TGCAGCGTTGAACAGGTCGACTACACCTTC; cdr3_aa: CSVEQVDYTF
clone_size: .; v_call: TRBV19; j_call: TRBJ2-7; d_call: .; cdr3_nt: TGTGCCAGTAGTACCCGGGACAAACTCGTCGGCGAGCAGTACTTC; cdr3_aa: CASSTRDKLVGEQYF
clone_size: few; v_call: TRBV27; j_call: TRBJ1-6; d_call: .; cdr3_nt: TGTGCCAGCAGTTTAAGAGGGGAGGGTAATTCACCCCTCCACTTT; cdr3_aa: CASSLRGEGNSPLHF
clone_size: few; v_call: TRBV5-1; j_call: TRBJ2-7; d_call: TRBD1; cdr3_nt: TGCGCCAGCAGCTTTGGGGACAGGGGCGACGAGCAGTACTTC; cdr3_aa: CASSFGDRGDEQYF